The next 11 T cell receptor beta chains were all read from a single sample in a study of T cells in tuberculosis. The data were produced by immunoSEQ multiplex PCR, yet TCRdb's version contains in-frame clones alone and is incomplete. The sample includes about 45,000 clones, roughly 94% seen only once; the top ten take about 2%. Sequenced material: PBMCs. These receptors all stem from a donor between 10 and 35 years old with latent tuberculosis or without tuberculosis infection. Some clones in this sample may be carry-over from other donors' samples.

This clone has just one count. This chain connects TRBV11-2 to TRBJ1-4, with a weak D call TRBD1 (6 bases). V lost 5 bases and J lost 8, with 15 bases in between. The CDR3 extends over 14 amino acids. The germline CDR1 and CDR2 sequences are SGHAT and FQNNGV. The CDR3 nucleotides read TGTGCCAGCAGCAGCGGGACACGGTACGAAAAACTGTTTTTT. It specifies CASSSGTRYEKLFF. Full variable domain (outside the CDR3, taken from reference TRBV11-2 and TRBJ1-4): EAGVAQSPRYKIIEKRQSVAFWCNPISGHATLYWYQQILGQGPKLLIQFQNNGVVDDSQLPKDRFSAERLKGVDSTLKIQPAKLEDSAVYLCASSSGTRYEKLFFGSGTQLSVL.

V and J are TRBV6-5 and TRBJ1-1, with a tentative D call TRBD1 (6 bases). The CDR3 totals 13 residues. Trimming took 2 bases from V and 6 from J, leaving 10 bases between them. In germline, CDR1 is MNHEY, CDR2 SVGAGI. The CDR3 DNA sequence: TGTGCCAGCAGTTACGCGGGGGCGGCTGAAGCTTTCTTT. It encodes CASSYAGAAEAFF.

The chain is built from TRBV6-1 and TRBJ2-5, with D possibly matching TRBD2 (5 bases). The CDR3 is 12 residues long. Germline CDR1 and CDR2: MNHNS and SASEGT. V lost 9 bases, J lost 6 bases, and 14 bases lay in between. CDR3 nucleotides: TGTGCCAGTAGAGTGGGAGAAAAGACCCAGTACTTC. Protein sequence: CASRVGEKTQYF.

The chain carries TRBV7-2 and TRBJ2-1; 7 nucleotides match TRBD1. The CDR3 contains 15 residues. CDR1 and CDR2 from the germline V gene are SGHTA and FQGNSA. Trimming at V came to 4 bases and at J to 4 bases, leaving 7 bases not matched to a gene. CDR3 bases: TGTGCCAGCAGCTATTCCGGGACAGTATACAATGAGCAGTTCTTC. It specifies CASSYSGTVYNEQFF.

In DNA, the CDR3 is TGTGCCAGCAGTGAGGCCCTGGGTCCTTTGAGGAACGAGCAGTACTTC. This translates into CASSEALGPLRNEQYF. The chain uses TRBV6-1 and TRBJ2-7; D remains unclear. The V end lost 3 bases, the J end lost 5 bases, and 20 bases lay between the germline ends. From germline, CDR1 is MNHNS and CDR2 SASEGT. The CDR3 covers 16 residues.

Only one count was recorded for this clone. The rearrangement joins TRBV28 to TRBJ2-2, with TRBD1 identical over 8 bases. With V trimmed by 6 bases and J by 4 bases, 7 bases remained unmatched. CDR3 size: 15 residues. Germline CDR1 and CDR2: MDHEN and SYDVKM. CDR3 DNA: TGTGCCAGCAGGACAGGGGACTTAAGCACCGGGGAGCTGTTTTTT. Protein: CASRTGDLSTGELFF.

The V gene is TRBV4-3, the J gene TRBJ2-1; TRBD2 matches 11 bases. CDR1 and CDR2 from the germline V gene are LGHNA and YSLEER. J gave up 9 bases and V 1 base, and 11 bases lay outside the gene matches. This CDR3 is 17 amino acids long. CDR3 in DNA: TGCGCCAGCAGCCAAGTCGGGAATAGCGGGAGGGCCCCTGAGCAGTTCTTC. This encodes CASSQVGNSGRAPEQFF.

This sequence joins TRBV7-2 and TRBJ1-1, with D possibly TRBD1 on 5 matching bases. Trimming cost V 5 bases and J 1 base, with 17 bases left between them. The CDR3 covers 16 residues. Germline V gives CDR1 SGHTA, CDR2 FQGNSA. The CDR3 region has the DNA TGTGCCAGCAGCGCCCATGGGGGGTACACGAACACTGAAGCTTTCTTT. This encodes CASSAHGGYTNTEAFF.

The chain uses TRBV5-1 and TRBJ1-2, with D unresolved. Germline CDR1 reads SGHRS; CDR2 reads YFSETQ. Trimming shortened V by 4 bases and J by 0 bases, and 10 bases separated the two germline ends. CDR3 size: 14 residues. The CDR3 sequence is CASSVTASNYGYTF. The CDR3, as DNA: TGCGCCAGCAGCGTGACTGCCTCTAACTATGGCTACACCTTC.

J is TRBJ2-1 and V is TRBV7-9; a weak D match, TRBD1 (6 bases). The CDR3 totals 15 residues. Germline CDR1 SEHNR, CDR2 FQNEAQ (reference sequence). V gave up 6 bases and J gave up 6 bases, with 18 bases separating them. CDR3 sequence reads: CASSLMGHGANEQFF. CDR3 sequence (DNA): TGTGCCAGCAGTCTTATGGGACACGGGGCCAATGAGCAGTTCTTC.

Here the CDR3 reads CASSGIPPGQGSNEQYF. CDR3 bases: TGCGCCAGCAGTGGGATCCCGCCCGGACAGGGGTCGAACGAGCAGTACTTC. This chain uses TRBV10-1 with TRBJ2-7; 9 positions match TRBD1. CDR1 is WNHNN, CDR2 SYGVQD, per germline (reference sequence). The CDR3 loop spans 17 amino acids. The V gene end was trimmed by 4 bases and the J gene end by 5 bases; junction bases not matched to a gene: 15.